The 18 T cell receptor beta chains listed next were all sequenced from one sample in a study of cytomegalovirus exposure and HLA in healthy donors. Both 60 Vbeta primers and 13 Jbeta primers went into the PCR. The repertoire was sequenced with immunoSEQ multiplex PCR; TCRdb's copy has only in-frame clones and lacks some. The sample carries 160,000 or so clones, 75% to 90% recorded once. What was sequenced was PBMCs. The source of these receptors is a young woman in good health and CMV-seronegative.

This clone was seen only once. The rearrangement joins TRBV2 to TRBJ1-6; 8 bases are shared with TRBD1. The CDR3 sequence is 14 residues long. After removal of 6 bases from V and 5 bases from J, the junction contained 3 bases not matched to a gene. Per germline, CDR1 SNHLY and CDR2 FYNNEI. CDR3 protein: CASSLGQDNSPLHF. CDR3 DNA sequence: TGTGCCAGCAGCTTGGGACAGGATAATTCACCCCTCCACTTT.

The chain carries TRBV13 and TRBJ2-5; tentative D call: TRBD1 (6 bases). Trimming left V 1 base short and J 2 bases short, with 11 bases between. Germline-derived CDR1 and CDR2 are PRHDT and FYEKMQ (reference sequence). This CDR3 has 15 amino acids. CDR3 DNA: TGTGCCAGCAGCTTAGAAGGGACACTTCAAGAGACCCAGTACTTC. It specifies CASSLEGTLQETQYF.

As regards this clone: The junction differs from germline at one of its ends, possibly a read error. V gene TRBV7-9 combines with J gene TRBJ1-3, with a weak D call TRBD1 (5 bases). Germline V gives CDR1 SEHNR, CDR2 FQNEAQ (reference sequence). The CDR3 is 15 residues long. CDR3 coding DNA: TGTTCCAGCAGCTCATCAGGGATCTCTGGAAACACCATATATTTT. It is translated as CSSSSSGISGNTIYF.

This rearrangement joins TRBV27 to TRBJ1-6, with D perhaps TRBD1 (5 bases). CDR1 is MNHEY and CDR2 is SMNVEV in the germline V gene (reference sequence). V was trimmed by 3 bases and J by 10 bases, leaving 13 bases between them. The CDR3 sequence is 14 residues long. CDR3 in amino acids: CASSLRGRLSPLHF. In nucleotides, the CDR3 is TGTGCCAGCAGTTTGCGGGGGAGGTTGTCACCCCTCCACTTT.

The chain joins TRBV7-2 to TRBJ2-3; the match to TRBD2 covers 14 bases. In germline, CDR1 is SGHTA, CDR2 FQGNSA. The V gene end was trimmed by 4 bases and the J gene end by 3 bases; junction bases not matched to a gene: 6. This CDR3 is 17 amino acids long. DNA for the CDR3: TGTGCCAGCAGCTCGAGAGGACTAGCGGGGGGAACAGATACGCAGTATTTT. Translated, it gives CASSSRGLAGGTDTQYF.

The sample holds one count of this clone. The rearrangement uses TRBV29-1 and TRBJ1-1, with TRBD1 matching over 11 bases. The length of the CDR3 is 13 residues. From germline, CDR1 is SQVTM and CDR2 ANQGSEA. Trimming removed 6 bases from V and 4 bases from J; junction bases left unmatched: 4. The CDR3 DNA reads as TGCAGCGTGTCGGGACAGGGGGGCACTGAAGCTTTCTTT. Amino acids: CSVSGQGGTEAFF.

The CDR3 nucleotides are TGTGCCAGCAGAAGCGGGAACGGGGAGCTGTTTTTT. It specifies CASRSGNGELFF. The chain links TRBV11-2 to TRBJ2-2; TRBD2 matches 7 bases. The CDR3 contains 12 residues. Germline trimming cut 6 bases from V and 7 bases from J; bases unmatched to any gene: 2. Germline V lookup: CDR1 SGHAT, CDR2 FQNNGV.

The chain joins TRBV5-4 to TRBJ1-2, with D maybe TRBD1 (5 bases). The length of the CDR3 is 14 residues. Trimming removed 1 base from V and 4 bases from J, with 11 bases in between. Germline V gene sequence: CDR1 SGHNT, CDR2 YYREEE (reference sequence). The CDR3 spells CASSLLSQGYGYTF. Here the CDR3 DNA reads TGTGCCAGCAGCTTGCTATCCCAGGGCTATGGCTACACCTTC.

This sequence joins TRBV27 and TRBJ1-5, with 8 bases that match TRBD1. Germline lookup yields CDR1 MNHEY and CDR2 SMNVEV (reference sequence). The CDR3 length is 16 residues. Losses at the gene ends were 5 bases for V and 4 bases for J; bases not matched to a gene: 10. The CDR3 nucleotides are TGTGCCAGCAGTCCCCGATTGGACAGGGTGAATCAGCCCCAGCATTTT. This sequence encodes CASSPRLDRVNQPQHF.

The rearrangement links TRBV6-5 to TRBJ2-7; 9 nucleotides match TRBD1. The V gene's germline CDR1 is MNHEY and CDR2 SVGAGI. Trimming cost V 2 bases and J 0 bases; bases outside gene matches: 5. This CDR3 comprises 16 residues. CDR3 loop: CASSYARTGVSYEQYF. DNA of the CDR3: TGTGCCAGCAGTTACGCCCGGACAGGGGTCTCCTACGAGCAGTACTTC.

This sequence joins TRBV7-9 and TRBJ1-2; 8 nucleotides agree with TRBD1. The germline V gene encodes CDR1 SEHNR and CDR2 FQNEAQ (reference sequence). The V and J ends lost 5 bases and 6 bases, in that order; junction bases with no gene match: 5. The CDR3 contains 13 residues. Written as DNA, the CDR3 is TGTGCCAGCAGCCGCAGGGGGCTGGATGGCTACACCTTC. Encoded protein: CASSRRGLDGYTF.

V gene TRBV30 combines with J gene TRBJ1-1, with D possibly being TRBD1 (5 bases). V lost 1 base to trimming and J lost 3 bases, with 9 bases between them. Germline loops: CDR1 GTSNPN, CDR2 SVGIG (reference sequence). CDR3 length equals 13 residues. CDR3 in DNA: TGTGCCTGGAGTGAGGGGATTTACACTGAAGCTTTCTTT. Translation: CAWSEGIYTEAFF. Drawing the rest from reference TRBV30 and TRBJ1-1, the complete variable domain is SQTIHQWPATLVQPVGSPLSLECTVEGTSNPNLYWYRQAAGRGLQLLFYSVGIGQISSEVPQNLSASRPQDRQFILSSKKLLLSDSGFYLCAWSEGIYTEAFFGQGTRLTVV.

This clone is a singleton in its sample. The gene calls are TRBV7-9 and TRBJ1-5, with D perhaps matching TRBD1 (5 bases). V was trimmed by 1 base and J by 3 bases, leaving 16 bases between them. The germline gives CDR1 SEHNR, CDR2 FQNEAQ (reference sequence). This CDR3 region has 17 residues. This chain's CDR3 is CASSLEVLGDYNQPQHF. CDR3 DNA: TGTGCCAGCAGCTTAGAAGTATTGGGGGACTACAATCAGCCCCAGCATTTT.

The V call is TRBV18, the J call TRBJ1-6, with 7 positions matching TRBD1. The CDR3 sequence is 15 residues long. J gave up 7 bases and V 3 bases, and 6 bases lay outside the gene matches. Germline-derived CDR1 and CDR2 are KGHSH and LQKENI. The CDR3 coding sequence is TGTGCCAGCTCACCTTCCGGGACAGCCAATTCACCCCTCCACTTT. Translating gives CASSPSGTANSPLHF.

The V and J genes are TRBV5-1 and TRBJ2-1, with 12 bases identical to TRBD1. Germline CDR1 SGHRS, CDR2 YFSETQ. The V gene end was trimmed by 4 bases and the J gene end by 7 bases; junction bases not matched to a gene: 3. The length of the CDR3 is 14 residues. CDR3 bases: TGCGCCAGCAGCCTGGGACAGGGGGCAAATGAGCAGTTCTTC. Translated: CASSLGQGANEQFF.

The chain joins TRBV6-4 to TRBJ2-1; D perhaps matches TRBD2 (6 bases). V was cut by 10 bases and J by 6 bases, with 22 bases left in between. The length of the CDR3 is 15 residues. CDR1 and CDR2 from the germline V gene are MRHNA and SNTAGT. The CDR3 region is CATAPTGDFTNEQFF. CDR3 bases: TGTGCCACCGCCCCCACCGGGGACTTCACCAATGAGCAGTTCTTC.

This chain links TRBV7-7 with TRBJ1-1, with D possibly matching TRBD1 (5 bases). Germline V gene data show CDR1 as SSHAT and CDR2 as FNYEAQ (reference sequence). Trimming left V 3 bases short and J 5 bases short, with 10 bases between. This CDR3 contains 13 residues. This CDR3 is CASSLSGATEAFF. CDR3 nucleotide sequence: TGTGCCAGCAGCTTGAGCGGGGCGACTGAAGCTTTCTTT.

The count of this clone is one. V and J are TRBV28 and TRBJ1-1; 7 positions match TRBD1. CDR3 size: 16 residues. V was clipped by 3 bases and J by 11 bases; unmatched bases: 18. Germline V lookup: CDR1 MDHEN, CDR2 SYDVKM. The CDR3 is CASSLGLPDRVRVAFF. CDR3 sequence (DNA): TGTGCCAGCAGTTTGGGTCTGCCCGACAGGGTGCGCGTGGCTTTCTTT.